Listed below are T cell receptor beta chains from one sample, sequenced in a study of human T cells and chemical hapten exposure. TCRdb itself ran the RACE reads through MiXCR, one entry per CDR3 protein. The sample holds 150,000 to 200,000 distinct CDR3 sequences, around 13% seen once. The sequencing here drew on whole blood, taken in connection with sensitization to the hapten diphenylcyclopropenone (DPC). These receptors came from a woman in her twenties or thirties with alopecia areata. Some clones in this sample may be carry-over from other donors' samples. CDR3s leave out the opening cysteine and the closing phenylalanine or tryptophan. Fields, in order: J gene, V gene, clone size, CDR3 protein. A row's size may be missing; if present it is once, few, many or a size class.

j_gene: TRBJ2-3; v_gene: TRBV11-2; abundance: .; CDR3aa: ASSLSGGLGNADTQY
j_gene: TRBJ1-5; v_gene: TRBV28; abundance: .; CDR3aa: ASSSDRGWRQPQH
j_gene: TRBJ2-7; v_gene: TRBV4-2; abundance: many; CDR3aa: ASSRNTLGQGLIYEQY
j_gene: TRBJ1-5; v_gene: TRBV6-2/TRBV6-3; abundance: few; CDR3aa: ASTYSGRGQPQH
j_gene: TRBJ1-2; v_gene: TRBV6-2/TRBV6-3; abundance: many; CDR3aa: ASSQPGYGYT
j_gene: TRBJ2-5; v_gene: TRBV29-1; abundance: many; CDR3aa: SVDLNQETQY
j_gene: TRBJ2-3; v_gene: TRBV29-1; abundance: many; CDR3aa: SGGLAGDGDTQY
j_gene: TRBJ1-2; v_gene: TRBV28; abundance: .; CDR3aa: ASRRVANYGYT
j_gene: TRBJ1-4; v_gene: TRBV19; abundance: many; CDR3aa: ASSIERDRQNEKLF
j_gene: TRBJ1-1; v_gene: TRBV12-3/TRBV12-4; abundance: .; CDR3aa: ASSLGFVVTGATNTEAF
j_gene: TRBJ2-5; v_gene: TRBV28; abundance: few; CDR3aa: ASSYNKITGGTETQY
j_gene: TRBJ1-1; v_gene: TRBV7-9; abundance: many; CDR3aa: ASSQDAEAF
j_gene: TRBJ2-5; v_gene: TRBV18; abundance: .; CDR3aa: ASSLAGDPRETQY
j_gene: TRBJ2-1; v_gene: TRBV12-3/TRBV12-4; abundance: few; CDR3aa: ASSLGGAVDNEQF
j_gene: TRBJ2-2; v_gene: TRBV29-1; abundance: few; CDR3aa: SVVLGAGESAGELF
j_gene: TRBJ2-6; v_gene: TRBV11-2; abundance: .; CDR3aa: ASRSLRANVLT
j_gene: TRBJ1-1; v_gene: TRBV4-1; abundance: .; CDR3aa: ASSPQDGLNTEAF
j_gene: TRBJ1-5; v_gene: TRBV3-1; abundance: once; CDR3aa: ASSQTEVQPQH
j_gene: TRBJ1-5; v_gene: TRBV6-5; abundance: many; CDR3aa: ASSYEPGGPQH
j_gene: TRBJ2-2; v_gene: TRBV28; abundance: .; CDR3aa: ASRTLTGELF
j_gene: TRBJ2-2; v_gene: TRBV7-2; abundance: .; CDR3aa: ASTQTSGAGELF
j_gene: TRBJ1-2; v_gene: TRBV11-2; abundance: .; CDR3aa: ASSSRRGHGGYT
j_gene: TRBJ2-1; v_gene: TRBV20-1; abundance: .; CDR3aa: SAPTSGSYNEQF
j_gene: TRBJ1-2; v_gene: TRBV7-2; abundance: many; CDR3aa: ASSLVDRGDYGYT
j_gene: TRBJ2-7; v_gene: TRBV20-1; abundance: few; CDR3aa: SASLLAGDYEQY
j_gene: TRBJ1-2; v_gene: TRBV7-6; abundance: few; CDR3aa: ASSLREGQGAWGYT